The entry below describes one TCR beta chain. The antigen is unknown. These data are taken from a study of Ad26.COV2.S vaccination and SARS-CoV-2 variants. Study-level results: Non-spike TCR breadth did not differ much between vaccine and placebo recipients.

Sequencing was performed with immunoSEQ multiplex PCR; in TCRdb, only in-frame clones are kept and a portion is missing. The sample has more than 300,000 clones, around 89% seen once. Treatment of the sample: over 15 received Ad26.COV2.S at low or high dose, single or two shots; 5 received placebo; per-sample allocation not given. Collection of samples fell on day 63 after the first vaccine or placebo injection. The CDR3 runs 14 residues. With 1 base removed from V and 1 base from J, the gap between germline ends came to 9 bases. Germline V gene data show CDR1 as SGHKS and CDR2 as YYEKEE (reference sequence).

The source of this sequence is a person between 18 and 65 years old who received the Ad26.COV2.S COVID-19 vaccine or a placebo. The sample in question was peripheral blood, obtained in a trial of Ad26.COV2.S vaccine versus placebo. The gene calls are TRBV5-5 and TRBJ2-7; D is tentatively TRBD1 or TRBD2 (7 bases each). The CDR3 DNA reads TGTGCCAGCAGCTTGCAGGGGGGGTCCTACGAGCAGTACTTC. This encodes CASSLQGGSYEQYF.